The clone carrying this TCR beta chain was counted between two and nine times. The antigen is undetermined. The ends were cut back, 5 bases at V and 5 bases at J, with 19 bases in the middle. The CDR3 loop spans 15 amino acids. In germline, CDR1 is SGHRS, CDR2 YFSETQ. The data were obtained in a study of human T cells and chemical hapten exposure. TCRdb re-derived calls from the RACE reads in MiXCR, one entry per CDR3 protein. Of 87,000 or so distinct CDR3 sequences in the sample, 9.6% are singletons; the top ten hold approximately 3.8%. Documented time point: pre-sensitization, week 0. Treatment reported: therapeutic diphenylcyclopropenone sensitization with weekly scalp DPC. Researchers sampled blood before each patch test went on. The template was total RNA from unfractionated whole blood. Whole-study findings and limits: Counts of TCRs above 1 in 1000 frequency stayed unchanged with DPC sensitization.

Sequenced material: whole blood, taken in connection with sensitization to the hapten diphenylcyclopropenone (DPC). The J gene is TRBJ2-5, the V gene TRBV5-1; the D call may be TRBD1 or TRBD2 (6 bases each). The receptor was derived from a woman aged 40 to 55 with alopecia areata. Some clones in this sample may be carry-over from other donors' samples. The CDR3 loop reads CASSFPVGGRETQYF. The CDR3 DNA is TGCGCCAGCAGTTTCCCCGTGGGGGGCCGGGAGACCCAGTACTTC.